What follows are 18 T cell receptor beta chains derived from one specimen sequenced in a study of shared clonotypes between healthy human individuals. This table comes from immunoSEQ multiplex PCR, and its TCRdb copy is limited to in-frame clones, with some not included. This table has about 490,000 clones, 81% appearing once. Sequenced sample: PBMCs. Receptors were obtained from a woman aged 40-49 years in good health. Some clones in this sample may be carry-over from other donors' samples.

The V and J genes are TRBV9 and TRBJ2-5, with D possibly TRBD1 on 5 matching bases. Germline lookup yields CDR1 SGDLS and CDR2 YYNGEE. Deletions cut 0 bases from V and 7 bases from J, with 7 bases between. The CDR3 runs 12 residues. The chain's CDR3 is CASSVATGTQYF. CDR3 DNA: TGTGCCAGCAGCGTAGCTACAGGGACCCAGTACTTC.

Judged by abundance, this clone is medium-sized. Other DNA sequences in the sample encode the same CDR3. The chain combines TRBV7-2 with TRBJ1-4; the match to TRBD1 covers 7 bases. In germline, CDR1 is SGHTA, CDR2 FQGNSA. This CDR3 has 15 residues. Trimming took 4 bases from V and 1 from J; bases not matched to a gene: 3. CDR3 region: CASSSGGETNEKLFF. CDR3 coding DNA: TGTGCCAGCAGCTCAGGGGGGGAAACTAATGAAAAACTGTTTTTT.

The chain employs TRBV5-4 and TRBJ2-7; 7 nucleotides match TRBD1. The CDR3 runs 13 residues. Trimming took 4 bases from V and 5 from J; bases not matched to a gene: 6. Germline CDR1 is SGHNT and CDR2 is YYREEE (reference sequence). CDR3 protein: CASSPRDSDEQYF. CDR3 DNA sequence: TGTGCCAGCAGCCCCCGGGACAGTGACGAGCAGTACTTC.

The chain carries TRBV5-6 and TRBJ2-6, with D tentatively TRBD1 (6 bases). With 0 bases removed from V and 0 bases from J, the gap between germline ends came to 10 bases. The germline V gene has CDR1 SGHDT and CDR2 YYEEEE. The CDR3 runs to 17 residues. CDR3 sequence: CASSLGRQVSGANVLTF. CDR3 DNA sequence: TGTGCCAGCAGCTTGGGGCGACAGGTCTCTGGGGCCAACGTCCTGACTTTC.

The chain carries TRBV4-1 and TRBJ2-7, with 10 bases that match TRBD2. This CDR3 has 14 residues. The trim removed 5 bases at V and 5 bases at J, leaving 6 bases unmatched. The germline CDR1 and CDR2 sequences are MGHRA and YSYEKL. The chain's CDR3 is CASSEGLAKDEQYF. CDR3 nucleotide sequence: TGCGCCAGCAGCGAGGGACTAGCGAAGGACGAGCAGTACTTC.

V gene TRBV2 combines with J gene TRBJ2-7; 7 nucleotides agree with TRBD2. V dropped 7 bases and J dropped 4; count of bases not matched to a gene: 13. From germline, CDR1 is SNHLY and CDR2 FYNNEI. The CDR3 runs to 15 residues. Written as DNA, the CDR3 is TGTGCCAGCAACCACGAGGAGGGGAGGGAGTACGAGCAGTACTTC. Translating it yields CASNHEEGREYEQYF. The full variable domain, completed using reference TRBV2 and TRBJ2-7, is EPEVTQTPSHQVTQMGQEVILRCVPISNHLYFYWYRQILGQKVEFLVSFYNNEISEKSEIFDDQFSVERPDGSNFTLKIRSTKLEDSAMYFCASNHEEGREYEQYFGPGTRLTVT.

The chain recombines TRBV5-1 with TRBJ1-5; no reliable D call. In germline, CDR1 is SGHRS, CDR2 YFSETQ. This CDR3 is 15 amino acids long. Trimming left V 0 bases short and J 0 bases short, with 7 bases between. CDR3 sequence: CASSLEGNSNQPQHF. The CDR3 DNA reads TGCGCCAGCAGCTTGGAAGGGAATAGCAATCAGCCCCAGCATTTT.

As for this clone: Possible read error: a much larger clone is one base away. The chain recombines TRBV7-2 with TRBJ2-5; 7 bases align to TRBD1. CDR3 size: 14 residues. Germline V gene lookup returns CDR1 SGHTA and CDR2 FQGNSA. Germline trimming cut 8 bases from V and 5 bases from J; bases unmatched to any gene: 11. The CDR3 coding sequence is TGTGCCAGCGGAGCAGGACAGGCCGCGGAGACCCAGTACTTC. It codes for CASGAGQAAETQYF. The entire variable domain, with the rest obtained from reference TRBV7-2 and TRBJ2-5, is as follows: GAGVSQSPSNKVTEKGKDVELRCDPISGHTALYWYRQSLGQGLEFLIYFQGNSAPDKSGLPSDRFSAERTGGSVSTLTIQRTQQEDSAVYLCASGAGQAAETQYFGPGTRLLVL.

The chain uses TRBV7-3 and TRBJ1-5, with a weak D call TRBD1 (5 bases). The germline V gene encodes CDR1 SGHTA and CDR2 FQGTGA. Trimming took off 0 bases at V and 7 bases at J, with 7 bases between the two ends. CDR3 length: 13 amino acids. The CDR3 spells CASSLTGGQPQHF. The DNA for the CDR3 is TGTGCCAGCAGCTTAACGGGGGGACAGCCCCAGCATTTT. The full variable domain, with the rest looked up from reference TRBV7-3 and TRBJ1-5, is GAGVSQTPSNKVTEKGKYVELRCDPISGHTALYWYRQSLGQGPEFLIYFQGTGAADDSGLPNDRFFAVRPEGSVSTLKIQRTERGDSAVYLCASSLTGGQPQHFGDGTRLSIL.

This chain links TRBV5-6 with TRBJ2-7; D perhaps matches TRBD2 (5 bases). The CDR3 runs 12 residues. Trimming shortened V by 0 bases and J by 7 bases, and 8 bases separated the two germline ends. The germline V gene encodes CDR1 SGHDT and CDR2 YYEEEE. The CDR3 spells CASSLGWREQYF. For the CDR3, the DNA is TGTGCCAGCAGCTTGGGTTGGAGGGAGCAGTACTTC.

A single count supports this clone. The chain recombines TRBV18 with TRBJ2-7, with D possibly matching TRBD2 (5 bases). Germline-derived CDR1 and CDR2 are KGHSH and LQKENI. The CDR3 sequence is 14 residues long. Trimming took 1 base from V and 2 from J, leaving 9 bases between them. The CDR3 region has the DNA TGTGCCAGCTCACCACTCACTAGAACCTACGAGCAGTACTTC. Translating gives CASSPLTRTYEQYF.

This clone has a single count. The chain employs TRBV7-2 and TRBJ2-7; D perhaps matches TRBD1 (6 bases). The CDR3 is made up of 13 amino acids. Germline CDR1 and CDR2: SGHTA and FQGNSA. The V gene lost 2 bases and the J gene lost 4 bases, with 9 bases spanning the gap. This CDR3 reads CASSLHRAYEQYF. CDR3 nucleotides: TGTGCCAGCAGCTTACACAGGGCTTACGAGCAGTACTTC.

V gene TRBV11-3 combines with J gene TRBJ2-5; a weak D match, TRBD1 (6 bases). Germline V gene data show CDR1 as SGHNT and CDR2 as YENEEA. CDR3 length equals 15 residues. With 5 bases removed from V and 3 bases from J, the gap between germline ends came to 16 bases. The CDR3 here is CASSRHPSGEETQYF. In DNA, the CDR3 is TGTGCCAGCAGCCGACACCCATCAGGGGAAGAGACCCAGTACTTC. Together with reference TRBV11-3 and TRBJ2-5, the CDR3 gives the full variable domain: EAGVVQSPRYKIIEKKQPVAFWCNPISGHNTLYWYLQNLGQGPELLIRYENEEAVDDSQLPKDRFSAERLKGVDSTLKIQPAELGDSAVYLCASSRHPSGEETQYFGPGTRLLVL.

Concerning this clone: A much larger clone lies one base from this, so it may be a read error. The chain recombines TRBV15 with TRBJ1-1; D is unresolved. The CDR3 extends over 13 amino acids. Germline V gene data show CDR1 as LNHNV and CDR2 as YYDKDF (reference sequence). The CDR3 reads CATSRVSAPESFF. In DNA form, the CDR3 reads TGTGCCACCAGCAGAGTATCAGCACCTGAATCTTTCTTT.

Points on this clone: With a far larger clone one base away, a read error is the likely cause. V is TRBV27 and J is TRBJ2-5; weak D call: TRBD2 (5 bases). Germline loops: CDR1 MNHEY, CDR2 SMNVEV (reference sequence). This CDR3 has 13 amino acids. CDR3 nucleotides: TGTGCCAGCAGTTTATCGGAGGAAGATACCCAGTACTTC. Its translation: CASSLSEEDTQYF.

The chain carries TRBV6-5 and TRBJ2-1; D call uncertain. V shed 6 bases and J shed 7 bases, with 13 bases lying between them. The CDR3 totals 13 residues. Germline CDR1 reads MNHEY; CDR2 reads SVGAGI. Here the CDR3 DNA reads TGTGCCAGCAGGGGGTCCTATCGGAATGAGCAGTTCTTC. Amino acid sequence: CASRGSYRNEQFF.

The chain links TRBV7-9 to TRBJ2-7, with TRBD2 matching over 8 bases. The CDR3 loop spans 15 amino acids. The germline CDR1 and CDR2 sequences are SEHNR and FQNEAQ (reference sequence). With 5 bases clipped from V and 2 bases from J, the junction kept 8 bases outside the gene matches. CDR3 in DNA: TGTGCCAGCAGCACACTAGCGGCGGCGGCCTACGAGCAGTACTTC. Its translation: CASSTLAAAAYEQYF.

This chain uses TRBV7-9 with TRBJ1-5; TRBD1 might be the D (5 bases). V was clipped by 1 base and J by 0 bases, with 7 bases between them. Germline values: CDR1 SEHNR, CDR2 FQNEAQ (reference sequence). The CDR3 contains 15 residues. The CDR3 bases are TGTGCCAGCAGCTTAGGTGGGGCTAGCAATCAGCCCCAGCATTTT. Residues: CASSLGGASNQPQHF.